This T cell receptor beta chain appears in the sequencing data of a study of cytotoxic CD8 clonotypes in ibrutinib-treated CLL. Study details: The subjects consisted of approximately ten relapsed/refractory and 15 treatment-naive individuals, with 17 IGHV unmutated.

Study results and caveats: The public clonotypes identified were infrequent and showed contraction or stability on treatment.

The assay was immunoSEQ multiplex PCR, and TCRdb's table has in-frame clones only and misses some. Of about 140,000 clones listed, roughly 77% are singletons. This CDR3 has 16 residues. Trimming at V came to 3 bases and at J to 5 bases, leaving 9 bases not matched to a gene. Germline lookup yields CDR1 GTSNPN and CDR2 SVGIG (reference sequence). Regarding this clone: Its antigen is not known.

The sample was PBMCs, taken after 12 months of ibrutinib treatment. The chain employs TRBV30 and TRBJ2-5; 13 bases align to TRBD2. The clonotype was recovered from a human donor with chronic lymphocytic leukemia. The CDR3 nucleotides are TGTGCCTGGAGGGGACTAGCGGGACTCACCAGGGAGACCCAGTACTTC. Encoded protein: CAWRGLAGLTRETQYF.